The source of this TCR beta chain is a study of control samples from healthy donors and cancer patients. Profiled with immunoSEQ multiplex PCR; TCRdb holds only in-frame clones, not every one. The sample shows 80,000 or so clones, around 92% of them seen only once. Germline V lookup: CDR1 SGDLS, CDR2 YYNGEE. V lost 3 bases and J 0 bases, leaving 9 bases between the germline ends. This CDR3 is 14 amino acids long. The source is a woman aged 55 to 70 in good health. Sequences were obtained from blood. The chain combines TRBV9 with TRBJ1-1; D not resolved. The CDR3 nucleotides are TGTGCCAGCAGCGGAGGGAACATGAACACTGAAGCTTTCTTT. It encodes CASSGGNMNTEAFF.